This TCR beta chain emerged from a study of identical twins. TCRdb called the 5' RACE reads again in MiXCR, with one record for every CDR3 protein. The sample yields about 660,000 distinct CDR3 sequences, around 8.6% seen once. This clonotype has at least ten counts. Its antigen is unidentified. General study results and limits: Models underestimated TCR alpha sharing (out-of-frame) in monozygotic twins.

This CDR3 has 15 amino acids. Between the trimmed V and J ends, which lost 3 bases and 3 bases, there was a span of 12 bases. These data were also filed under a second study, of yellow fever vaccine responses in identical twins.

This TCR derives from a woman in her late teens or twenties in good health. The chain has TRBV12-3 or TRBV12-4 and TRBJ1-5, with D possibly TRBD1 on 6 matching bases. The sequenced sample consisted of PBMCs. CDR3 sequence reads: CASSLGRGDNQPQHF. CDR3 DNA sequence: TGTGCCAGCAGTTTGGGGAGGGGGGACAATCAGCCCCAGCATTTT.